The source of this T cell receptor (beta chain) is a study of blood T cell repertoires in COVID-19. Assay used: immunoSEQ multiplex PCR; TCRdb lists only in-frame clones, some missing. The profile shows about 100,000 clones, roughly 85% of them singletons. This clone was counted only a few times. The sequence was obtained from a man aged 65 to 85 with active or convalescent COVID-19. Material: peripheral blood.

DNA for the CDR3: TGTGCCAGCAGCCTGACTCCTCCCGGGGGGACTGAAGCTTTCTTT. Translated: CASSLTPPGGTEAFF. The genes are TRBV5-4 and TRBJ1-1; tentatively, D is TRBD1 (5 bases). Trimming cost V 4 bases and J 5 bases, with 18 bases left between them. The CDR3 length is 15 residues. Looked up from germline, CDR1 is SGHNT and CDR2 is YYREEE (reference sequence).